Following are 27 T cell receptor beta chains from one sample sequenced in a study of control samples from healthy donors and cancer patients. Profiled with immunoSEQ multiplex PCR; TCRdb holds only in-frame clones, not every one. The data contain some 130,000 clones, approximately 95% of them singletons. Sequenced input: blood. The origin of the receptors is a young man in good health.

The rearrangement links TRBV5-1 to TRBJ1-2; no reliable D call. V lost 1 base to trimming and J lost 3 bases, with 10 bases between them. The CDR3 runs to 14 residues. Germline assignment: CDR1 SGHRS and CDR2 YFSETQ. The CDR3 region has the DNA TGCGCCAGCAGCTTGAGTACAGACGACTATGGCTACACCTTC. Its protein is CASSLSTDDYGYTF.

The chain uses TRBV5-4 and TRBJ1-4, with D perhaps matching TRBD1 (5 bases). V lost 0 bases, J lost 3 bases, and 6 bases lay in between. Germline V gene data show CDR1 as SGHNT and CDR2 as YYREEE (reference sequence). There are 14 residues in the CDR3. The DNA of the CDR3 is TGTGCCAGCAGCTTGGGGGGGGCTAATGAAAAACTGTTTTTT. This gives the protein CASSLGGANEKLFF.

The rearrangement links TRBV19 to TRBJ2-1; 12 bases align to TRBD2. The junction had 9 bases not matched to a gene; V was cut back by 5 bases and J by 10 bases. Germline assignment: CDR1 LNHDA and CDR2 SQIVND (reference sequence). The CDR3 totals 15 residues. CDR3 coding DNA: TGTGCCAGTAGTTCTCTTGGACTAGCGGGGCTAGAGCAGTTCTTC. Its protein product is CASSSLGLAGLEQFF.

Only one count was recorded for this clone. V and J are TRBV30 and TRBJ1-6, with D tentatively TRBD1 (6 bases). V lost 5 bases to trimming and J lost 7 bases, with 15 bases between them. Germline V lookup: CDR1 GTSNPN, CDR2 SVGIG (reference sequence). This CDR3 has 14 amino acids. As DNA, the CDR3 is TGTGCCTGGGGTCCGGACAGTGCCAATTCACCCCTCCACTTT. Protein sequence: CAWGPDSANSPLHF.

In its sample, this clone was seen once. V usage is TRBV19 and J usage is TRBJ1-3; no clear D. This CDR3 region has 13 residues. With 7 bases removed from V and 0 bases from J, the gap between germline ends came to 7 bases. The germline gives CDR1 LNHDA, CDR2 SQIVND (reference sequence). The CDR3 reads CASTSFSGNTIYF. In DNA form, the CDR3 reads TGTGCCAGTACGAGTTTCTCTGGAAACACCATATATTTT.

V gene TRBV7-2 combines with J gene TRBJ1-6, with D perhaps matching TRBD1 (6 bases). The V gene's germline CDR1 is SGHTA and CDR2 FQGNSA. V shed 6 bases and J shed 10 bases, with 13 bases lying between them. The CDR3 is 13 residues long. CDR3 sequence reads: CASRWDIRSPLHF. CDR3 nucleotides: TGTGCCAGCAGATGGGACATTCGCTCACCCCTCCACTTT.

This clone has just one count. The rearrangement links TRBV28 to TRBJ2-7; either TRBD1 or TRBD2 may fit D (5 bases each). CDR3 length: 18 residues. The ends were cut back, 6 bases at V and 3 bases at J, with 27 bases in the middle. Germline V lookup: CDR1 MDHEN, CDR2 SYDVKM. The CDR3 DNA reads TGTGCCAGCAGCCCCTTGGGGACCTTCTCAATCCTTAACTACGAGCAGTACTTC. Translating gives CASSPLGTFSILNYEQYF.

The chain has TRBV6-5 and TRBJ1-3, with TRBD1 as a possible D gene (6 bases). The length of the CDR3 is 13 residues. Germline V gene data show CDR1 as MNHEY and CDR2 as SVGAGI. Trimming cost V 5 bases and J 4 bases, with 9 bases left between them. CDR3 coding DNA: TGTGCCAGCAGTCAGGACAGCGGAAACACCATATATTTT. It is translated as CASSQDSGNTIYF.

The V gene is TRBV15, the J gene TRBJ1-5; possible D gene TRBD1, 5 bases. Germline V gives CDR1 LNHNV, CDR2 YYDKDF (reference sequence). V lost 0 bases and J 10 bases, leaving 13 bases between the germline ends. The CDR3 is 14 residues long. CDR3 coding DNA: TGTGCCACCAGCAGAGAAGGGGACTGGTCCCCCCAGCATTTT. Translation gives CATSREGDWSPQHF. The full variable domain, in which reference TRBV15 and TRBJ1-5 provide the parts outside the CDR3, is DAMVIQNPRYQVTQFGKPVTLSCSQTLNHNVMYWYQQKSSQAPKLLFHYYDKDFNNEADTPDNFQSRRPNTSFCFLDIRSPGLGDTAMYLCATSREGDWSPQHFGDGTRLSIL.

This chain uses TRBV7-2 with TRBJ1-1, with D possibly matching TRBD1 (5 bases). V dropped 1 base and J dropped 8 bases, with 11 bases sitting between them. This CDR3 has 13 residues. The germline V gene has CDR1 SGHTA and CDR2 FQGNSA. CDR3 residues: CASSLEGWAEAFF. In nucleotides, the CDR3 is TGTGCCAGCAGCTTAGAGGGGTGGGCAGAAGCTTTCTTT.

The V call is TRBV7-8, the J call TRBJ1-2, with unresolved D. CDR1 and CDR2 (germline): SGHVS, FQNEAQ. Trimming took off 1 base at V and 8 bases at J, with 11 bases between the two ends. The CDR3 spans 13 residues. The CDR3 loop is CASSLGGTQGYTF. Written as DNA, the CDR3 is TGTGCCAGCAGCTTAGGAGGCACGCAGGGCTACACCTTC.

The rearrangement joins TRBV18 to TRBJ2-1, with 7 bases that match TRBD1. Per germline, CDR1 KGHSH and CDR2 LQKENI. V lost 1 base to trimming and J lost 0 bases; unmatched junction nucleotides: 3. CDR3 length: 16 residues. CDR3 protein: CASSPRTGTSYNEQFF. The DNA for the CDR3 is TGTGCCAGCTCACCACGGACAGGAACCTCCTACAATGAGCAGTTCTTC.

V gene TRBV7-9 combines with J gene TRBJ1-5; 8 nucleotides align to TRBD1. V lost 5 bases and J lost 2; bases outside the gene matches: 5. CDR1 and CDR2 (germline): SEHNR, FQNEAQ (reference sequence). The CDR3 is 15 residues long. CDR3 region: CASSKTGVGNQPQHF. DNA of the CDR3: TGTGCCAGCAGCAAGACAGGGGTTGGCAATCAGCCCCAGCATTTT.

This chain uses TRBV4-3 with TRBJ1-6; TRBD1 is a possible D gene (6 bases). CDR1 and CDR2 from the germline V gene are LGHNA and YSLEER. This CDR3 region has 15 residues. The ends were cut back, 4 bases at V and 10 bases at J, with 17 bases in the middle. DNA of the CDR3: TGCGCCAGCAGCCTTGGAGGGGGGGCTCGATCACCCCTCCACTTT. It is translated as CASSLGGGARSPLHF.

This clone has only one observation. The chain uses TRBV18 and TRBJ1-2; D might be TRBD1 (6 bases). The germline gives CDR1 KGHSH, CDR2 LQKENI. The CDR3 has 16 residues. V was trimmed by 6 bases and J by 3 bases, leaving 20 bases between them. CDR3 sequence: CASSRRQDFPDYGYTF. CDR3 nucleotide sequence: TGTGCCAGCTCCCGACGACAGGACTTTCCGGACTATGGCTACACCTTC. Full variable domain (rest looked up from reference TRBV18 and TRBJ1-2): NAGVMQNPRHLVRRRGQEARLRCSPMKGHSHVYWYRQLPEEGLKFMVYLQKENIIDESGMPKERFSAEFPKEGPSILRIQQVVRGDSAAYFCASSRRQDFPDYGYTFGSGTRLTVV.

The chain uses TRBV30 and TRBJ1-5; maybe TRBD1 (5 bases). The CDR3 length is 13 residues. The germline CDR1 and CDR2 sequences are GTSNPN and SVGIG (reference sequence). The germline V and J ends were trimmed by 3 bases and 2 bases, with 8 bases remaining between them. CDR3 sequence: CAWRGVGNQPQHF. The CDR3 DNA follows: TGTGCCTGGAGGGGGGTTGGCAATCAGCCCCAGCATTTT.

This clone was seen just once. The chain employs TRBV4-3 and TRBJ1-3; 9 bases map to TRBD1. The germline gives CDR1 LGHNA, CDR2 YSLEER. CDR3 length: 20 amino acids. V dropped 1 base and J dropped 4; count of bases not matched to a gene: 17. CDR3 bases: TGCGCCAGCAGCCAAGGGGTAGGAGGTCCTGACAGGGGGATCGGAAACACCATATATTTT. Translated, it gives CASSQGVGGPDRGIGNTIYF.

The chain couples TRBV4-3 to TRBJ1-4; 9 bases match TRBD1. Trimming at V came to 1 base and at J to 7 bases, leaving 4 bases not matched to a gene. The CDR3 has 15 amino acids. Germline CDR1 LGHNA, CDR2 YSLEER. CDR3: CASSQGDRDFEKLFF. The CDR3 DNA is TGCGCCAGCAGCCAAGGGGACAGGGATTTTGAAAAACTGTTTTTT.

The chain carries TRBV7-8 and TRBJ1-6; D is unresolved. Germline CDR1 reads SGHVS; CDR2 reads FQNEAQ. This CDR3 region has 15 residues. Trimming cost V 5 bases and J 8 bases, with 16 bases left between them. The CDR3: CASSASIHGDSPLHF. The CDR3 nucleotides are TGTGCCAGCAGCGCCTCCATTCACGGGGATTCACCCCTCCACTTT.

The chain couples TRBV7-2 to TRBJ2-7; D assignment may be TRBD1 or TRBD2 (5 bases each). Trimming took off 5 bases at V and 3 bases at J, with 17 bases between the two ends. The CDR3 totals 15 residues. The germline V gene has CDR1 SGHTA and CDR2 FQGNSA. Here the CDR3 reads CASSPSTGRSYEQYF. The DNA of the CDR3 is TGTGCCAGCAGCCCATCTACGGGACGTAGCTACGAGCAGTACTTC.

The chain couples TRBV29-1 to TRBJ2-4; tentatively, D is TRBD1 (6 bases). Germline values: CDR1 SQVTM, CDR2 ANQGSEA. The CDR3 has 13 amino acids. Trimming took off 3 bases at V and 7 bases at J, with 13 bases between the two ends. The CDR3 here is CSVDSTGPNIQYF. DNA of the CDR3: TGCAGCGTTGATTCGACAGGTCCCAACATTCAGTACTTC.

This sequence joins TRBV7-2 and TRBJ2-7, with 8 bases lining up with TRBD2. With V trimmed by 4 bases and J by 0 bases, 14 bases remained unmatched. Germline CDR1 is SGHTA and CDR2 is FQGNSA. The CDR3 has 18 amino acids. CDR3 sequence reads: CASSSRSGGGISSYEQYF. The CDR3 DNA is TGTGCCAGCAGCTCCCGGTCCGGCGGGGGGATAAGCTCCTACGAGCAGTACTTC.

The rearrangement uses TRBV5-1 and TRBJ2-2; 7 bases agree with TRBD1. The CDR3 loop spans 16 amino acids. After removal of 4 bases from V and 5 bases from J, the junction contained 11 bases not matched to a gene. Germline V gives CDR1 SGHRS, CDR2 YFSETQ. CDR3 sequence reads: CASSPRQGVQTGELFF. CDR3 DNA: TGCGCCAGCAGCCCCCGACAGGGAGTCCAGACCGGGGAGCTGTTTTTT. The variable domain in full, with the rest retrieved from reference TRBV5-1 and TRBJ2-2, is KAGVTQTPRYLIKTRGQQVTLSCSPISGHRSVSWYQQTPGQGLQFLFEYFSETQRNKGNFPGRFSGRQFSNSRSEMNVSTLELGDSALYLCASSPRQGVQTGELFFGEGSRLTVL.

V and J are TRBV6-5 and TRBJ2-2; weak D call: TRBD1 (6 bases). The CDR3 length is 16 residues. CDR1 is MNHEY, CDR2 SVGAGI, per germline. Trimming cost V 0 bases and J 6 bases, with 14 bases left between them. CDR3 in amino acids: CASSYSAGVQAGELFF. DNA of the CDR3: TGTGCCAGCAGTTACTCAGCAGGGGTCCAAGCCGGGGAGCTGTTTTTT.

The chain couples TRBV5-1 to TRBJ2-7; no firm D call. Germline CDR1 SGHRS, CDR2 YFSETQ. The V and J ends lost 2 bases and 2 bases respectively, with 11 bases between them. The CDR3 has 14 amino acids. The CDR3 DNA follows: TGCGCCAGCAGCTTACCTACAGCGACCTACGAGCAGTACTTC. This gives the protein CASSLPTATYEQYF.

This CDR3 reads CASSETLPDTQYF. CDR3 sequence (DNA): TGTGCCAGCAGTGAGACTCTTCCGGATACGCAGTATTTT. The chain couples TRBV14 to TRBJ2-3; D is ambiguous. In germline, CDR1 is SGHDN, CDR2 FVKESK. The CDR3 has 13 residues. V shed 6 bases and J shed 6 bases, with 13 bases lying between them.

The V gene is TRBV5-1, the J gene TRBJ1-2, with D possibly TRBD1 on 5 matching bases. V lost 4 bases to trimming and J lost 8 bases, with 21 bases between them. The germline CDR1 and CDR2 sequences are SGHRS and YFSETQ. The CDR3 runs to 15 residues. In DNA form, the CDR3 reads TGCGCCAGCAGCCGGGGGGTCGGCGGTACTGAAGGCTACACCTTC. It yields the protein CASSRGVGGTEGYTF.